The source of this T cell receptor (beta chain) is a study of molecular identifiers for immune sequencing clone quantification. TCRdb used MiXCR to reprocess the PCR reads, holding one entry per CDR3 protein. The sample has approximately 500,000 distinct CDR3 sequences, over 20% seen once. The germline V gene encodes CDR1 MDHEN and CDR2 SYDVKM. V lost 4 bases to trimming and J lost 5 bases; unmatched junction nucleotides: 6. The CDR3 totals 14 residues. The sequenced sample consisted of naive CD8+ T cells from blood, with Jurkat cell RNA spiked in. As to subset: FACS-sorted CD8+CD4-CCR7+CD45RA+ naive T cells. This sequence originates from a human donor in good health. Some libraries in this study had Jurkat cell RNA spiked in. This chain uses TRBV28 with TRBJ2-5, with 8 positions matching TRBD2. The CDR3 loop is CASSSGRAEETQYF. CDR3 DNA sequence: TGTGCCAGCAGTTCCGGGAGGGCCGAGGAGACCCAGTACTTC.